This paragraph covers one TCR beta chain sequence. Per germline, CDR1 MNHNY and CDR2 SVGAGI (reference sequence). J was trimmed by 4 bases and V by 3 bases; bases with no gene match: 1. The CDR3 runs to 14 residues. This entry is derived from a study of CD8 T cells in Susac syndrome. The RNA, roughly 0.45 to 1 ug, was put through reverse transcription using random hexamers. Coverage of TCR beta CDR3 amplification by immunoSEQ multiplex PCR extended to 54 Vbeta and 13 Jbeta. Via MiXCR, TCRdb re-called the immunoSEQ multiplex PCR reads, giving one row per CDR3 protein. The profile shows under 200,000 distinct CDR3 sequences, roughly 95% of them singletons.

Sequencing was carried out using CD8+ T cells from PBMCs. This TCR came from a human donor with multiple sclerosis. V and J are TRBV6-6 and TRBJ1-1; 11 bases fit TRBD1. DNA of the CDR3: TGTGCCAGCAGTTATGGGACAGGGGGCACTGAAGCTTTCTTT. Amino acids: CASSYGTGGTEAFF.